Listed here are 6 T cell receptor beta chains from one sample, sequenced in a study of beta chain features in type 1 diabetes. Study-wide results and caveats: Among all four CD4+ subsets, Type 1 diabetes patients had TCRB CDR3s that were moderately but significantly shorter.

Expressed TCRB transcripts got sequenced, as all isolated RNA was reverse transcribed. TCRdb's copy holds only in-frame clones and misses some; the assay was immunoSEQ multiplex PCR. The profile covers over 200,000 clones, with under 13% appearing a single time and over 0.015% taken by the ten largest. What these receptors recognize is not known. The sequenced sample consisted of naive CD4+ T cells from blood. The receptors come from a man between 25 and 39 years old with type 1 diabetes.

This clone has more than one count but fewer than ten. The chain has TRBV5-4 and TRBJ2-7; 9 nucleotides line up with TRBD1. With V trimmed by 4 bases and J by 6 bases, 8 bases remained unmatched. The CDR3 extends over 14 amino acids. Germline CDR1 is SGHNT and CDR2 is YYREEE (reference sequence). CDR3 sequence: CASSLGQGTREQYF. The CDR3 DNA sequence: TGTGCCAGCAGCCTGGGACAGGGAACTCGCGAGCAGTACTTC.

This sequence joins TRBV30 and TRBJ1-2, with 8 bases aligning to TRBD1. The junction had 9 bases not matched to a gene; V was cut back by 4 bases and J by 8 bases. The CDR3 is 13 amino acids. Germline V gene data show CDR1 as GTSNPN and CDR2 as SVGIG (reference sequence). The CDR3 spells CAWNSGGGIGYTF. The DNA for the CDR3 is TGTGCCTGGAACTCAGGGGGCGGAATCGGCTACACCTTC. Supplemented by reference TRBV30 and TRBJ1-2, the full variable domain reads SQTIHQWPATLVQPVGSPLSLECTVEGTSNPNLYWYRQAAGRGLQLLFYSVGIGQISSEVPQNLSASRPQDRQFILSSKKLLLSDSGFYLCAWNSGGGIGYTFGSGTRLTVV.

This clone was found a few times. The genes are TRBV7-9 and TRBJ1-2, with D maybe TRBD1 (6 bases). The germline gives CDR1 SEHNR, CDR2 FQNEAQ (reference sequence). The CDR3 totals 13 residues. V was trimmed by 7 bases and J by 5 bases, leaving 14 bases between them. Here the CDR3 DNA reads TGTGCCAGCACCAACTCACAGGGTTATGGCTACACCTTC. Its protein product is CASTNSQGYGYTF.

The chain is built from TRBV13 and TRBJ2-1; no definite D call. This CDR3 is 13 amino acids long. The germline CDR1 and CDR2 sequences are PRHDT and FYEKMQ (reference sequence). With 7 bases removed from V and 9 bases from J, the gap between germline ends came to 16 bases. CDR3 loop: CASTNLGRREQFF. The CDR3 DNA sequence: TGTGCCAGCACCAACCTTGGGCGTCGTGAGCAGTTCTTC.

CDR3: CASSKLAGENEQFF. CDR3 nucleotides: TGTGCCAGCAGCAAATTAGCGGGGGAGAATGAGCAGTTCTTC. The chain carries TRBV9 and TRBJ2-1, with 9 bases that match TRBD2. CDR1 is SGDLS and CDR2 is YYNGEE in the germline V gene. V lost 4 bases to trimming and J lost 7 bases; unmatched junction nucleotides: 6. CDR3 size: 14 residues.

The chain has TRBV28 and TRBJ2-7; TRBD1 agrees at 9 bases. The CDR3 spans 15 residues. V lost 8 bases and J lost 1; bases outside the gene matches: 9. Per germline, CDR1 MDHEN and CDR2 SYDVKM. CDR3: CASPTGDRESYEQYF. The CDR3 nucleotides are TGTGCCAGCCCGACCGGGGACAGGGAGTCCTACGAGCAGTACTTC.